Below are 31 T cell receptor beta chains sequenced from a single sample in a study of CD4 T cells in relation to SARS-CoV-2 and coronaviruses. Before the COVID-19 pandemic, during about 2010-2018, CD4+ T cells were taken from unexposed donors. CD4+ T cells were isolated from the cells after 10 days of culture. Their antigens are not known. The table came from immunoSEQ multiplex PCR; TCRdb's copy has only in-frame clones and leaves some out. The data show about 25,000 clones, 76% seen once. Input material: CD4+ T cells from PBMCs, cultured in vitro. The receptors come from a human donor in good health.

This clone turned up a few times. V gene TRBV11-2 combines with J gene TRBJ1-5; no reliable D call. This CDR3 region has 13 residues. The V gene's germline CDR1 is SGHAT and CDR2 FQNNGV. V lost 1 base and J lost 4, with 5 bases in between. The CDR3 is CASSLVQNQPQHF. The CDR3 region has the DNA TGTGCCAGCAGCTTAGTCCAAAATCAGCCCCAGCATTTT.

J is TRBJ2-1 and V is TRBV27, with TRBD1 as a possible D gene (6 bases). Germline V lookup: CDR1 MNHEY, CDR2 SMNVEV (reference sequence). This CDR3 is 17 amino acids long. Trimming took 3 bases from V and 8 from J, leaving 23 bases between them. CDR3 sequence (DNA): TGTGCCAGCAGTTTTTTACTGATAGGGGGTAGGATCGATGAGCAGTTCTTC. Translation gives CASSFLLIGGRIDEQFF.

Here the CDR3 DNA reads TGTGCCAGCAGCCTGGAGGGGATAAGTTCACCCCTCCACTTT. Translation: CASSLEGISSPLHF. The chain links TRBV3-1 (or the pseudogene TRBV3-2) to TRBJ1-6; perhaps TRBD1 as D (5 bases). V lost 4 bases and J lost 9, with 13 bases in between. Germline CDR1 reads LGHDT; CDR2 reads YNNKEL (reference sequence). The CDR3 extends over 14 amino acids.

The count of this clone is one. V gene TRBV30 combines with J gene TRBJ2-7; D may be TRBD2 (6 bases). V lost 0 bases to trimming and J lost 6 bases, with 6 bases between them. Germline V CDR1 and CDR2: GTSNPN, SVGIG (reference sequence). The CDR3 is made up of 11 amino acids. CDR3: CAWSVGGEQYF. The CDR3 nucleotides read TGTGCCTGGAGTGTGGGGGGCGAGCAGTACTTC. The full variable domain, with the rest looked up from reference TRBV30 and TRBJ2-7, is SQTIHQWPATLVQPVGSPLSLECTVEGTSNPNLYWYRQAAGRGLQLLFYSVGIGQISSEVPQNLSASRPQDRQFILSSKKLLLSDSGFYLCAWSVGGEQYFGPGTRLTVT.

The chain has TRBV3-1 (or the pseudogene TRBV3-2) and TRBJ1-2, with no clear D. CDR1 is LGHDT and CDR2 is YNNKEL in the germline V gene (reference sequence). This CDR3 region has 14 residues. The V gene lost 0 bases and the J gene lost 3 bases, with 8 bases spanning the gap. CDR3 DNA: TGTGCCAGCAGCCAAGATTTGCCAGACTATGGCTACACCTTC. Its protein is CASSQDLPDYGYTF.

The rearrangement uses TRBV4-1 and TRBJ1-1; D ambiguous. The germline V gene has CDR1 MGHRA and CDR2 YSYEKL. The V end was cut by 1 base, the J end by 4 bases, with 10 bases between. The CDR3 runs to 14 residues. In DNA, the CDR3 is TGCGCCAGCAGCCAAGGGCAGTTTGGCACTGAAGCTTTCTTT. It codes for CASSQGQFGTEAFF.

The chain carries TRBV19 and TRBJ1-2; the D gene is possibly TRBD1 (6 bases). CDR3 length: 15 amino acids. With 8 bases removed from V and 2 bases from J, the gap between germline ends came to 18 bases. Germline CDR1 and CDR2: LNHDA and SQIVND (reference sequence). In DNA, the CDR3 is TGTGCCAGTTCTATCTGGACAGCGACAAACTATGGCTACACCTTC. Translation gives CASSIWTATNYGYTF.

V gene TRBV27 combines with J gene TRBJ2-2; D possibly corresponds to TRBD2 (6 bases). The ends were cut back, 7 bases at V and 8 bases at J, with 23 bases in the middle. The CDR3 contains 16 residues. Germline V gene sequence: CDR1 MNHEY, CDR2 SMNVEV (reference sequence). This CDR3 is CASTWNRVLAKGELFF. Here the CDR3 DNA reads TGTGCCAGCACGTGGAATCGGGTCCTAGCGAAAGGGGAGCTGTTTTTT.

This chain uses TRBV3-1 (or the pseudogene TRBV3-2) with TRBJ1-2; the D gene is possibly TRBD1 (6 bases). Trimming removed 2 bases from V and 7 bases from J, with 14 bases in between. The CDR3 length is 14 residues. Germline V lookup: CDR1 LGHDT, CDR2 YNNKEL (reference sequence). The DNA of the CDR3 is TGTGCCAGCAGCCAAATGCCCGAAGGGGGTGGCTACACCTTC. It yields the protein CASSQMPEGGGYTF.

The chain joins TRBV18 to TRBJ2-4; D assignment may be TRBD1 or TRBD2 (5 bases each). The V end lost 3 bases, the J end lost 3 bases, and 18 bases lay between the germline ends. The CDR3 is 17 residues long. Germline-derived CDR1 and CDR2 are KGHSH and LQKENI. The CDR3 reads CASSPQVGGTGKNIQYF. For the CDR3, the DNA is TGTGCCAGCTCACCTCAAGTTGGGGGAACTGGCAAAAACATTCAGTACTTC.

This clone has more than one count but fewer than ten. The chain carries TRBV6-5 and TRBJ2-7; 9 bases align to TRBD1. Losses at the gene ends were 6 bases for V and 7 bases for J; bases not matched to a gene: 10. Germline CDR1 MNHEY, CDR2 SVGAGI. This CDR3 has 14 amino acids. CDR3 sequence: CASRRDREVGEQYF. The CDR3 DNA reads TGTGCCAGCAGACGGGACAGGGAAGTGGGTGAGCAGTACTTC.

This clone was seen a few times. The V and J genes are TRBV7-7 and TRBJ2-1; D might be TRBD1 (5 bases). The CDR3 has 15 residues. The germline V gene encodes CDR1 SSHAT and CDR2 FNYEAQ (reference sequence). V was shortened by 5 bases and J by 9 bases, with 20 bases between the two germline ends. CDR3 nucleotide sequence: TGTGCCAGCAGCCCCGAACCGATTACAGGTTGTGAGCAGTTCTTC. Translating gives CASSPEPITGCEQFF. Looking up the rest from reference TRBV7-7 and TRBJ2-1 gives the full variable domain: GAGVSQSPRYKVTKRGQDVTLRCDPISSHATLYWYQQALGQGPEFLTYFNYEAQPDKSGLPSDRFSAERPEGSISTLTIQRTEQRDSAMYRCASSPEPITGCEQFFGPGTRLTVL.

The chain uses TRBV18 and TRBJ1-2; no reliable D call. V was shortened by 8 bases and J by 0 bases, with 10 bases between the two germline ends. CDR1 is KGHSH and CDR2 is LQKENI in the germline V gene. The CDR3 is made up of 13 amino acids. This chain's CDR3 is CASQLQPNYGYTF. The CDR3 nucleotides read TGTGCCAGCCAGTTACAACCTAACTATGGCTACACCTTC.

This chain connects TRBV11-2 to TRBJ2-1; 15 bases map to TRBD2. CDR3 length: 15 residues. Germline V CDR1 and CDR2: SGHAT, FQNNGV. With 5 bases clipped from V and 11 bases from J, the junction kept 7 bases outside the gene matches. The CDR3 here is CASSQGLAGGSKQFF. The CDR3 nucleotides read TGTGCCAGCAGCCAAGGACTAGCGGGGGGGTCTAAGCAGTTCTTC.

The CDR3 spells CSAQHGNTIYF. The CDR3 DNA reads as TGCAGTGCCCAACACGGAAACACCATATATTTT. This rearrangement joins TRBV20-1 to TRBJ1-3; D uncertain. The germline V gene has CDR1 DFQATT and CDR2 SNEGSKA (reference sequence). Trimming cost V 6 bases and J 4 bases, with 7 bases left between them. The CDR3 is 11 residues long.

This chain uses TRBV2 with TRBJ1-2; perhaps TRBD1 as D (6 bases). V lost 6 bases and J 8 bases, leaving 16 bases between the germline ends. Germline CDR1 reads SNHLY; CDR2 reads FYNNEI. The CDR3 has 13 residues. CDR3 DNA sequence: TGTGCCAGCAGCGGTAGTGGACAGACCGGCTACACCTTC. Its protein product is CASSGSGQTGYTF.

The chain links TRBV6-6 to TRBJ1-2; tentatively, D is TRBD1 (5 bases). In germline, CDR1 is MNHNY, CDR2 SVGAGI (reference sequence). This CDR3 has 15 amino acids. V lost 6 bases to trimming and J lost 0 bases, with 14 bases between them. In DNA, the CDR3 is TGTGCCAGCAGCCTTACAGGTCCCACTAACTATGGCTACACCTTC. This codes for CASSLTGPTNYGYTF.

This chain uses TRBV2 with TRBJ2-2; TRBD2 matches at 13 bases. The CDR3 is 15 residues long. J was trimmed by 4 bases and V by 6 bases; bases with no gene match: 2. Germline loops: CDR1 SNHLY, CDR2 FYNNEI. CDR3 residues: CASRGTSGITGELFF. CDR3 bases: TGTGCCAGCAGGGGGACTAGCGGGATCACCGGGGAGCTGTTTTTT.

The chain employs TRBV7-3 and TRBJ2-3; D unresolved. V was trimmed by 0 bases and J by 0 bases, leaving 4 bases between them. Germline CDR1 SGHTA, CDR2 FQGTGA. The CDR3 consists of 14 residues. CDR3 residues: CASSLTASTDTQYF. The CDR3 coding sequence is TGTGCCAGCAGCTTAACTGCTAGCACAGATACGCAGTATTTT. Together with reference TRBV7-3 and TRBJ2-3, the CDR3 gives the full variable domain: GAGVSQTPSNKVTEKGKYVELRCDPISGHTALYWYRQSLGQGPEFLIYFQGTGAADDSGLPNDRFFAVRPEGSVSTLKIQRTERGDSAVYLCASSLTASTDTQYFGPGTRLTVL.

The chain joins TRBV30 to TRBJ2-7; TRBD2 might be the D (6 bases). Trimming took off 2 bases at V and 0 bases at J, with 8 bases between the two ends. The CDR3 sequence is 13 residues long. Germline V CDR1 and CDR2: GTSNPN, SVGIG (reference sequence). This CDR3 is CAWSTGSSYEQYF. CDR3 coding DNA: TGTGCCTGGAGTACCGGGAGCTCCTACGAGCAGTACTTC.

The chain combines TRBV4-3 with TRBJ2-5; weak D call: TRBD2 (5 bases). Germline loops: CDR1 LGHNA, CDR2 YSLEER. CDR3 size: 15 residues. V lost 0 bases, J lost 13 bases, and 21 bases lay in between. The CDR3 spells CASSQDWGDPGHSYF. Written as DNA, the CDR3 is TGCGCCAGCAGCCAAGATTGGGGAGATCCGGGCCACTCGTACTTC.

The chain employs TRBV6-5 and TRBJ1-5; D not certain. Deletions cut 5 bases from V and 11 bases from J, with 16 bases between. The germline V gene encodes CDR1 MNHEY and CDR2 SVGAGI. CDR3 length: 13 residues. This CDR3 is CASSPDMARTQHF. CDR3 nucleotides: TGTGCCAGCAGTCCCGACATGGCAAGGACCCAGCATTTT.

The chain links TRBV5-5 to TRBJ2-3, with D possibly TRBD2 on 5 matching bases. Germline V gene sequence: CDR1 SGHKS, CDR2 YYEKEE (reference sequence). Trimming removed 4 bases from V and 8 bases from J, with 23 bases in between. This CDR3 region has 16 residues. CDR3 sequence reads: CASSPPGGRMAGTQYF. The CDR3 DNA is TGTGCCAGCAGCCCCCCGGGTGGCCGTATGGCGGGTACGCAGTATTTT. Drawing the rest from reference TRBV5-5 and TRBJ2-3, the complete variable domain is DAGVTQSPTHLIKTRGQQVTLRCSPISGHKSVSWYQQVLGQGPQFIFQYYEKEERGRGNFPDRFSARQFPNYSSELNVNALLLGDSALYLCASSPPGGRMAGTQYFGPGTRLTVL.

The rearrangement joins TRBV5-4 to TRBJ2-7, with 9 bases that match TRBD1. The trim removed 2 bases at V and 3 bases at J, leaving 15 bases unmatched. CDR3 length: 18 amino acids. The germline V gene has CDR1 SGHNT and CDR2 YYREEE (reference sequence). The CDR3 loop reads CASSLPLRGQGNIYEQYF. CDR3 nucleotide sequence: TGTGCCAGCAGCTTACCTTTGCGGGGACAGGGAAATATCTACGAGCAGTACTTC.

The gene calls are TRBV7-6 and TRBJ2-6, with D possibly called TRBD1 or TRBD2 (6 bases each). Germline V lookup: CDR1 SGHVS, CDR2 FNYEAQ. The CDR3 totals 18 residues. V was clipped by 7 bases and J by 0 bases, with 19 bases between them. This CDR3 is CASTESGGGPSGANVLTF. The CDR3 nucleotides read TGTGCCAGCACCGAATCCGGGGGCGGGCCCTCTGGGGCCAACGTCCTGACTTTC. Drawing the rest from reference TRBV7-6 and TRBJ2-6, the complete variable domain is GAGVSQSPRYKVTKRGQDVALRCDPISGHVSLYWYRQALGQGPEFLTYFNYEAQQDKSGLPNDRFSAERPEGSISTLTIQRTEQRDSAMYRCASTESGGGPSGANVLTFGAGSRLTVL.

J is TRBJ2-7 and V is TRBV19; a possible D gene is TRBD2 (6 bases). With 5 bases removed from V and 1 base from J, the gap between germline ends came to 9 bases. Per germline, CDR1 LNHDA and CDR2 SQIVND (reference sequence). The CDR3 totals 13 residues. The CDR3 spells CASSLGLSYEQYF. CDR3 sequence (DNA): TGTGCCAGTAGTCTCGGACTATCCTACGAGCAGTACTTC.

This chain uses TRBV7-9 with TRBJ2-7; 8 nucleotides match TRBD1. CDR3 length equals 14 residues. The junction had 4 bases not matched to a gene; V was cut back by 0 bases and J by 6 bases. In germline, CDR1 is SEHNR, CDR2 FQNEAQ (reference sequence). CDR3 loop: CASSLAGQVFEQYF. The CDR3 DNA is TGTGCCAGCAGCTTAGCGGGACAGGTCTTCGAGCAGTACTTC. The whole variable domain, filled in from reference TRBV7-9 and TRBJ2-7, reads DTGVSQNPRHKITKRGQNVTFRCDPISEHNRLYWYRQTLGQGPEFLTYFQNEAQLEKSRLLSDRFSAERPKGSFSTLEIQRTEQGDSAMYLCASSLAGQVFEQYFGPGTRLTVT.

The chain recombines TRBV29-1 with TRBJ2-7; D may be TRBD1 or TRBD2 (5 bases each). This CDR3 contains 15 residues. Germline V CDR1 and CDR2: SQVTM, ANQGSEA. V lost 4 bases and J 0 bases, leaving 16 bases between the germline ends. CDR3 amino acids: CSVVTPGRLSYEQYF. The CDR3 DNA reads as TGCAGCGTTGTAACTCCGGGACGGCTCTCCTACGAGCAGTACTTC.

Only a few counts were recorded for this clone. The CDR3 DNA sequence: TGCAGCGTTGAACAACTAGCGGGGTCCCACGAGCAGTACTTC. Translation: CSVEQLAGSHEQYF. The chain is built from TRBV29-1 and TRBJ2-7, with 10 nucleotides matching TRBD2. This CDR3 comprises 14 residues. The J segment lost 5 bases and the V segment lost 2 bases, leaving 6 bases of the junction unmatched. Germline-derived CDR1 and CDR2 are SQVTM and ANQGSEA.

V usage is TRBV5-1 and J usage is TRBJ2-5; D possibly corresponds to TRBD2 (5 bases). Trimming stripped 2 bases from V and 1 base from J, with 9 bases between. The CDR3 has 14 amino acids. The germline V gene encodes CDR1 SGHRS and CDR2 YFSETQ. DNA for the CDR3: TGCGCCAGCAGCTTCTCGGCGGGCCAAGAGACCCAGTACTTC. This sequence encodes CASSFSAGQETQYF.

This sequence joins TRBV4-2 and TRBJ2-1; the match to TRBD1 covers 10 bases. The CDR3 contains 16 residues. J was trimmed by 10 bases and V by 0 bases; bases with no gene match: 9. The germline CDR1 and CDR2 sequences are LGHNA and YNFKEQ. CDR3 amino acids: CASSQDGDRGFIEQFF. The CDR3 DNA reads TGTGCCAGCAGCCAAGACGGGGACAGGGGTTTCATCGAGCAGTTCTTC.